These 4 T cell receptor beta chains originate from one sample sequenced in a study of blood T cell repertoires in COVID-19. TCRdb keeps only in-frame clones here, not all; method: immunoSEQ multiplex PCR. This table has roughly 260,000 clones, roughly nine tenths appearing once. Input material: PBMCs or T cells enriched from blood (not recorded which). These receptors all stem from a human donor in a cohort exposed to, infected with or recovered from COVID-19 (not recorded which). The donor label of this sample is uncertain.

V usage is TRBV2 and J usage is TRBJ2-7; maybe TRBD2 (6 bases). V gave up 0 bases and J gave up 0 bases, with 15 bases separating them. The CDR3 consists of 17 residues. Germline-derived CDR1 and CDR2 are SNHLY and FYNNEI. The CDR3 DNA follows: TGTGCCAGCAGTGAAGCGCGGGACCACTCCAGCTCCTACGAGCAGTACTTC. Encoded protein: CASSEARDHSSSYEQYF.

CDR3 region: CSAAAQETQYF. The CDR3 nucleotides are TGCAGTGCAGCGGCCCAAGAGACCCAGTACTTC. The chain recombines TRBV20-1 with TRBJ2-5, with D perhaps TRBD2 (5 bases). V shed 6 bases and J shed 1 base, with 6 bases lying between them. Germline loops: CDR1 DFQATT, CDR2 SNEGSKA (reference sequence). CDR3 length: 11 residues.

The chain links TRBV7-2 to TRBJ2-1, with 11 nucleotides matching TRBD2. The V gene end was trimmed by 2 bases and the J gene end by 6 bases; junction bases not matched to a gene: 3. The CDR3 contains 15 residues. Germline CDR1 reads SGHTA; CDR2 reads FQGNSA. Written as DNA, the CDR3 is TGTGCCAGCAGCTTACTTAGCGGGGGGGTCAATGAGCAGTTCTTC. It codes for CASSLLSGGVNEQFF.

The rearrangement joins TRBV29-1 to TRBJ2-2; 12 bases are shared with TRBD2. The trim removed 3 bases at V and 4 bases at J, leaving 6 bases unmatched. The germline CDR1 and CDR2 sequences are SQVTM and ANQGSEA. The CDR3 loop spans 16 amino acids. CDR3 sequence: CSVEASGGAITGELFF. The CDR3 nucleotides read TGCAGCGTTGAGGCTAGCGGGGGGGCAATCACCGGGGAGCTGTTTTTT.